The sequence of this TCR beta chain was determined in a study of cytomegalovirus exposure and HLA in healthy donors. General study points: Per a later analysis, roughly 17,000 TCR beta sequences showed association with HLA alleles at 0.05 false discovery rate. CMV serostatus stood as the only immune exposure information on hand.

In this sample, this clone turned up once. The antigen remains undetermined. The CDR3 covers 11 residues. V lost 7 bases and J lost 6, with 10 bases in between. Germline assignment: CDR1 MNHEY and CDR2 SVGAGI. PCR employed 60 Vbeta and 13 Jbeta primers. TCRdb's copy holds only in-frame clones and misses some; the assay was immunoSEQ multiplex PCR. The sample yields 150,000 to 190,000 clones, about 68% seen once. This chain uses TRBV6-5 with TRBJ2-7, with D perhaps TRBD1 (6 bases). The receptor's source is a young man in good health and CMV-seronegative. Sequences were obtained from PBMCs. CDR3: CASTRGSEQYF. In DNA form, the CDR3 reads TGTGCCAGCACCAGGGGTTCCGAGCAGTACTTC.